This T cell receptor (beta chain) was recorded in a study of T cells after yellow fever vaccination. Whole-study findings and limits: The study noted that FACS-sorted repertoires could contain abundant clonotypes contaminating from the bulk population. Re-detected after boosting: most primary clones, 96% of CD4 and less than 90% of CD8.

This clonotype was detected many times. Its cognate antigen is unknown. The CDR3 runs 14 residues. Trimming took off 2 bases at V and 4 bases at J, with 11 bases between the two ends. CDR1 MNHEY and CDR2 SVGAGI come from the germline V gene. For TCR, cDNA came from 5'RACE template switching, which added a universal primer site and UMIs. MiXCR was run by TCRdb on the 5' RACE reads, yielding one entry per CDR3 protein. Of roughly 330,000 distinct CDR3 sequences in the sample, 3% to 4.5% are singletons; the top ten hold about 24%. This chain uses TRBV6-5 with TRBJ2-5; possibly TRBD1 or TRBD2 for D (5 bases each). The source material was PBMCs, sampled 5 days after the yellow fever booster vaccination. This TCR was sampled from a young man who received the YFV17D yellow fever vaccine. The CDR3: CASSYIGARETQYF. In DNA, the CDR3 is TGTGCCAGCAGTTACATCGGGGCTCGAGAGACCCAGTACTTC.